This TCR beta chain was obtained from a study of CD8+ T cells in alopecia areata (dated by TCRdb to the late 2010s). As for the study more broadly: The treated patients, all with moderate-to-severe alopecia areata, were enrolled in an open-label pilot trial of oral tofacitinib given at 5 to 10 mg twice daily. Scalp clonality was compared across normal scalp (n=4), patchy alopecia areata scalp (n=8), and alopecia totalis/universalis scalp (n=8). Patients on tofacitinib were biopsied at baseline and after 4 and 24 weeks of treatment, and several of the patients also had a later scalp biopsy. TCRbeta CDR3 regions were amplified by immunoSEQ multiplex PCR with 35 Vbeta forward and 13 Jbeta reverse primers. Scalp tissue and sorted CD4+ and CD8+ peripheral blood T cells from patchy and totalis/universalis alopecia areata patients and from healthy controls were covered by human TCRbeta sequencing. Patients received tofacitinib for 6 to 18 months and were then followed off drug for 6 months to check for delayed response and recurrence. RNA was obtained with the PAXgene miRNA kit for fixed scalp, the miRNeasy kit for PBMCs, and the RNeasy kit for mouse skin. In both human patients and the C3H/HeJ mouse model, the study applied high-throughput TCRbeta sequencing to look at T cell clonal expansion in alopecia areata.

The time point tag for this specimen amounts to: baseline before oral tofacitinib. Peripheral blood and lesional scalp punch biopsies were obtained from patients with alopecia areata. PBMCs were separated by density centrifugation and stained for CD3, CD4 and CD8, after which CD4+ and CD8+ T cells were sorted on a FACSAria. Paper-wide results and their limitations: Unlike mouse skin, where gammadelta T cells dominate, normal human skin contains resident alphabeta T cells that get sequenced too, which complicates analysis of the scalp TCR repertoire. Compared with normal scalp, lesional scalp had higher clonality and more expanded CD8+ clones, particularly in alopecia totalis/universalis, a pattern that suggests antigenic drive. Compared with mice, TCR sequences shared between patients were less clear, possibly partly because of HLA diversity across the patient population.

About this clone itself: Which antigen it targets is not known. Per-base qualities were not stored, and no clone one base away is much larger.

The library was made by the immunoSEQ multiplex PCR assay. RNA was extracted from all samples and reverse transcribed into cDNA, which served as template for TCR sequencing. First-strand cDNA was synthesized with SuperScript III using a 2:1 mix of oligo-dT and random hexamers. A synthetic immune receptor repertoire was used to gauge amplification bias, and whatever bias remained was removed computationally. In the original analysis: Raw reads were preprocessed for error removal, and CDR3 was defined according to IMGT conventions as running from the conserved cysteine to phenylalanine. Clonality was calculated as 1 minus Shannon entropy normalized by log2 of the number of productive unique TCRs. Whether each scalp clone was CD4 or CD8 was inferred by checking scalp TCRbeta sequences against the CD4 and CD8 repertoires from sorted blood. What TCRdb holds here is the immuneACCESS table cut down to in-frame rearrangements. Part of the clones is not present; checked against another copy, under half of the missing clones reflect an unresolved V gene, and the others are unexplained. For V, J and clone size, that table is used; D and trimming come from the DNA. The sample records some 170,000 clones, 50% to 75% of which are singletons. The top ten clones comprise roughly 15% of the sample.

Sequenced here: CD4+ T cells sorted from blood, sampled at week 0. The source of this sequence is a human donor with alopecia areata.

The bases read TGCGCCAGCAGCTTGGGGGGACAGGGTTACCAGCCCCAGCATTTT. Protein translation: CASSLGGQGYQPQHF. Recombination joined TRBV5-1 with TRBJ1-5, with 9 central nucleotides matching TRBD1. CDR3 length: 15 amino acids, cysteine to phenylalanine. Only the CDR3 region is kept as DNA, spanning 45 bases read in frame from base 1. CDR1 SGHRS and CDR2 YFSETQ were looked up in the germline V gene. V ends up 0 bases short and J 7 bases short, with an unmatched junction base count of 5.